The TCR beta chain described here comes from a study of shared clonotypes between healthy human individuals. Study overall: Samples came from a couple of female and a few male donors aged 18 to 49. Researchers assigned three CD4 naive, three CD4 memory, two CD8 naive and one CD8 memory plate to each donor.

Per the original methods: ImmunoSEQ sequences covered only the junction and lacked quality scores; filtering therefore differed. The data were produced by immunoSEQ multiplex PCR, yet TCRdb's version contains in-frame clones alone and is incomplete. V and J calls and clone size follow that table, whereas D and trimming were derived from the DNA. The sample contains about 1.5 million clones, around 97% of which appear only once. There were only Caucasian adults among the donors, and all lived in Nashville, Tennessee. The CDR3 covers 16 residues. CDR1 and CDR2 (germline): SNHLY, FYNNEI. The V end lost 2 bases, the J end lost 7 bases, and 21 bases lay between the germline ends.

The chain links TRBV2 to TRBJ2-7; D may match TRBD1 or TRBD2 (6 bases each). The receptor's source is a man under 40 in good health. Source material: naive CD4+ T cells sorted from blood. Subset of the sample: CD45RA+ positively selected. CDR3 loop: CASSERISGARREQYF. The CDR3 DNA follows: TGTGCCAGCAGTGAACGGATTTCGGGGGCGCGGAGGGAGCAGTACTTC.